This T cell receptor beta chain originates from a study of shared clonotypes between healthy human individuals. Study outcomes and limitations: The genetic and exposure-history diversity represented was limited by few donors. Generally, estimated richness proved larger in naive subsets than it did in memory subsets.

Assay used: immunoSEQ multiplex PCR; TCRdb lists only in-frame clones, some missing. The sample shows a few hundred thousand clones, 50% to 75% of them seen only once. Of note for this clone: Its antigen is unknown.

This CDR3 contains 15 residues. Germline CDR1 is PRHDT and CDR2 is FYEKMQ (reference sequence). V lost 5 bases and J lost 4, with 17 bases in between. CD4+ cells yielded CD45RA+ naive and CD45RA-negative memory subsets. The TCR comes from a young man in good health. Sequenced material: memory CD4+ T cells sorted from blood. Subset indicated: CD45RA-negative fraction. V gene TRBV13 combines with J gene TRBJ2-5, with D possibly being TRBD1 (5 bases). The CDR3 here is CASSQRQGMRETQYF. The CDR3 bases are TGTGCCAGCAGCCAACGCCAGGGTATGAGAGAGACCCAGTACTTC.